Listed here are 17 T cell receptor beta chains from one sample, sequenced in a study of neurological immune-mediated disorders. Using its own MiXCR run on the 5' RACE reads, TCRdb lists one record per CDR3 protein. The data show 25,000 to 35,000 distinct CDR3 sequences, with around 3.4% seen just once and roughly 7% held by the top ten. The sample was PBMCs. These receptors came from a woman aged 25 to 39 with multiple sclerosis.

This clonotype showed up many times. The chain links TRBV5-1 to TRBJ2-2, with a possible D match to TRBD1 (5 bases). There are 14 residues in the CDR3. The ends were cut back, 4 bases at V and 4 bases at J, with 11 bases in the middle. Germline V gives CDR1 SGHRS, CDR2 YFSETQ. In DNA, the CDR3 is TGCGCCAGCAGCACACAGGAGATCACCGGGGAGCTGTTTTTT. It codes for CASSTQEITGELFF.

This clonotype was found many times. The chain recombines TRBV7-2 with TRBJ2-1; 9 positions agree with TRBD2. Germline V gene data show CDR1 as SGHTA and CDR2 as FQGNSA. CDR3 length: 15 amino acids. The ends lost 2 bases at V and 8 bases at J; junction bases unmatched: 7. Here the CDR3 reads CASSLFAGGGDEQFF. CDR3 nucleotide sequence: TGTGCCAGCAGCTTATTCGCGGGGGGGGGAGATGAGCAGTTCTTC.

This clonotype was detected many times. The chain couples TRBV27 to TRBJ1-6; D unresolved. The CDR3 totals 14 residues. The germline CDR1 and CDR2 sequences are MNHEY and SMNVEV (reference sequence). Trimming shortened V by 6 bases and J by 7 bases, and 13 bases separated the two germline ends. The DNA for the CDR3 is TGTGCCAGCAGCCCCACCGGGCCAAATTCACCCCTCCACTTT. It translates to CASSPTGPNSPLHF.

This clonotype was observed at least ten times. The CDR3 DNA sequence: TGCAGTGCCCCAAACCCAGGGGGCGGGCAAGAGACCCAGTACTTC. Its protein is CSAPNPGGGQETQYF. The V and J genes are TRBV20-1 and TRBJ2-5, with TRBD1 identical over 8 bases. The germline gives CDR1 DFQATT, CDR2 SNEGSKA (reference sequence). This CDR3 has 15 amino acids. The V gene end was trimmed by 6 bases and the J gene end by 2 bases; junction bases not matched to a gene: 11.

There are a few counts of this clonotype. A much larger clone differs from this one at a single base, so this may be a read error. The CDR3 here is CASSPRRIATDTQYF. In DNA, the CDR3 is TGCGCCAGCAGCCCCCGGAGAATAGCGACAGATACGCAGTATTTT. This chain links TRBV4-3 with TRBJ2-3, with TRBD2 as a possible D gene (5 bases). CDR1 LGHNA and CDR2 YSLEER come from the germline V gene. This CDR3 is built from 15 residues. V was pared by 4 bases and J by 3 bases, with 14 bases between.

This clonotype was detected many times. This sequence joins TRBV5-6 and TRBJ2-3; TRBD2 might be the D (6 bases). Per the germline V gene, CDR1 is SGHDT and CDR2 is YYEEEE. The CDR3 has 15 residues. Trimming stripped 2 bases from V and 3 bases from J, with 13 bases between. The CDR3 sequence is CASSLVAGRTDTQYF. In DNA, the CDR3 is TGTGCCAGCAGCTTAGTGGCAGGGAGGACAGATACGCAGTATTTT. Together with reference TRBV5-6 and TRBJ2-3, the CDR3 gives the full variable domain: DAGVTQSPTHLIKTRGQQVTLRCSPKSGHDTVSWYQQALGQGPQFIFQYYEEEERQRGNFPDRFSGHQFPNYSSELNVNALLLGDSALYLCASSLVAGRTDTQYFGPGTRLTVL.

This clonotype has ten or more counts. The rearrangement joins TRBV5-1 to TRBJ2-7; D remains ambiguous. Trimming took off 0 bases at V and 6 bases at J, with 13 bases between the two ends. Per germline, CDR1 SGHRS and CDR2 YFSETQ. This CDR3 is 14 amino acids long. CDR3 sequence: CASSLAPRYGEQYF. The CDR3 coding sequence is TGCGCCAGCAGCTTGGCCCCGAGATACGGCGAGCAGTACTTC.

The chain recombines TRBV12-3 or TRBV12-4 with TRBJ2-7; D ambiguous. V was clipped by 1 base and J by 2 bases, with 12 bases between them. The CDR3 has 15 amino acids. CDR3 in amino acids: CASSLGWEGAYEQYF. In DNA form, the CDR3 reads TGTGCCAGCAGTTTAGGGTGGGAAGGAGCCTACGAGCAGTACTTC.

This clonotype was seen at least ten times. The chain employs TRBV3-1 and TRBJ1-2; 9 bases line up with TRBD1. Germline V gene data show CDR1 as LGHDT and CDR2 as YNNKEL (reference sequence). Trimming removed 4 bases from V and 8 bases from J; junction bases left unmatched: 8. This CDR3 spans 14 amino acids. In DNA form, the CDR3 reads TGTGCCAGCAGCCGCGGGACAGGGAAATACGGCTACACCTTC. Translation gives CASSRGTGKYGYTF.

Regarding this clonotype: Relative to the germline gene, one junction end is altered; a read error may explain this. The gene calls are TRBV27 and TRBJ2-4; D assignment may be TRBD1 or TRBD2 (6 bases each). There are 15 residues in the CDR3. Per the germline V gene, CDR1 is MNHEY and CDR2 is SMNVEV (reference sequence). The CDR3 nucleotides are TGTGCCAGCAGTATGTTTTGGGGGGCCAAAAAAATTCAGTACTTC. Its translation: CASSMFWGAKKIQYF.

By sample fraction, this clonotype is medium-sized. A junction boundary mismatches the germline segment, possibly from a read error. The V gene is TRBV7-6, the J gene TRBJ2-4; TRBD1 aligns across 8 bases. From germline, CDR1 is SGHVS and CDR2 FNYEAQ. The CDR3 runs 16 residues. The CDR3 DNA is TGTGCCAGCAGCCCGTGGACAGGGATAGCCAAAAAAATTCAGTACTTC. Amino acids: CASSPWTGIAKKIQYF.

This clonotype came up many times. CDR3 sequence: CASSLTGRTNYGYTF. The CDR3 DNA sequence: TGTGCCAGCAGTTTGACGGGGCGGACTAACTATGGCTACACCTTC. The chain couples TRBV12-3 or TRBV12-4 to TRBJ1-2, with D possibly being TRBD1 (5 bases). This CDR3 is built from 15 residues. Trimming took 3 bases from V and 0 from J, leaving 11 bases between them.

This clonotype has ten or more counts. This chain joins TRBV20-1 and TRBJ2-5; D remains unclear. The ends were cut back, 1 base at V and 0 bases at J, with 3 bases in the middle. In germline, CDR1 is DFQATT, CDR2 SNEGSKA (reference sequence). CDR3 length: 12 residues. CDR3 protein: CSARGDQETQYF. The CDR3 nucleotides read TGCAGTGCTAGAGGAGACCAAGAGACCCAGTACTTC.

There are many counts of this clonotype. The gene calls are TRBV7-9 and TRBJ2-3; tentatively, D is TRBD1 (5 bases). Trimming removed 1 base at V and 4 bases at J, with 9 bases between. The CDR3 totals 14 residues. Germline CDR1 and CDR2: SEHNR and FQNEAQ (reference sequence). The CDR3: CASSLELGPDTQYF. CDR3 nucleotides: TGTGCCAGCAGCTTAGAACTGGGGCCAGATACGCAGTATTTT.

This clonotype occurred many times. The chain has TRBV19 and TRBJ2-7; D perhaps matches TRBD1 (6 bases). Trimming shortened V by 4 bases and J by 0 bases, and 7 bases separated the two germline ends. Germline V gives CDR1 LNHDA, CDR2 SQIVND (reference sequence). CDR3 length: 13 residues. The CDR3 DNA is TGTGCCAGTAGTAGGGACAACTCCTACGAGCAGTACTTC. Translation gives CASSRDNSYEQYF. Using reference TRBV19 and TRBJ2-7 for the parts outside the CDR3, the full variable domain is DGGITQSPKYLFRKEGQNVTLSCEQNLNHDAMYWYRQDPGQGLRLIYYSQIVNDFQKGDIAEGYSVSREKKESFPLTVTSAQKNPTAFYLCASSRDNSYEQYFGPGTRLTVT.

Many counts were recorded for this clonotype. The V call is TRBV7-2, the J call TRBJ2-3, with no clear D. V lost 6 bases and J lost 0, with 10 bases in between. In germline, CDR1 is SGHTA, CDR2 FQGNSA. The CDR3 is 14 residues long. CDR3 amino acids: CASSIGPSTDTQYF. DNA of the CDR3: TGTGCCAGCAGTATTGGCCCTAGCACAGATACGCAGTATTTT.

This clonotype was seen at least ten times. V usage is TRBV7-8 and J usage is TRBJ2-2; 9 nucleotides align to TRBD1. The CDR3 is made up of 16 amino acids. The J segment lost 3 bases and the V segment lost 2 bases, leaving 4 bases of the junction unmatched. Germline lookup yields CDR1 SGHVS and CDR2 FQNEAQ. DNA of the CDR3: TGTGCCAGCAGCTTACCCCGGACAGGGGACACCGGGGAGCTGTTTTTT. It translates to CASSLPRTGDTGELFF.